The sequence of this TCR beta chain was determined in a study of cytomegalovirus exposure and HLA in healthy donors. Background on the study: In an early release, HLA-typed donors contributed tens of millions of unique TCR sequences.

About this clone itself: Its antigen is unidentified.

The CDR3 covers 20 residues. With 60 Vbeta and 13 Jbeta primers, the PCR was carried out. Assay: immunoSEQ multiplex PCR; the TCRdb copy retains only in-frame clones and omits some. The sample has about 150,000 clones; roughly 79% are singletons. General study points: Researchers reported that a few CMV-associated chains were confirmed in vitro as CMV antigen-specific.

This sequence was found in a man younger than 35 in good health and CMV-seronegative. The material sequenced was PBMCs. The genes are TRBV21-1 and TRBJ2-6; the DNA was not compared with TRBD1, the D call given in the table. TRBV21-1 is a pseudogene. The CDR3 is CASRPPGRTLLSSGANVLTF. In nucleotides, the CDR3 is TGTGCCAGCAGACCTCCCGGACGGACATTACTTAGCTCTGGGGCCAACGTCCTGACTTTC.